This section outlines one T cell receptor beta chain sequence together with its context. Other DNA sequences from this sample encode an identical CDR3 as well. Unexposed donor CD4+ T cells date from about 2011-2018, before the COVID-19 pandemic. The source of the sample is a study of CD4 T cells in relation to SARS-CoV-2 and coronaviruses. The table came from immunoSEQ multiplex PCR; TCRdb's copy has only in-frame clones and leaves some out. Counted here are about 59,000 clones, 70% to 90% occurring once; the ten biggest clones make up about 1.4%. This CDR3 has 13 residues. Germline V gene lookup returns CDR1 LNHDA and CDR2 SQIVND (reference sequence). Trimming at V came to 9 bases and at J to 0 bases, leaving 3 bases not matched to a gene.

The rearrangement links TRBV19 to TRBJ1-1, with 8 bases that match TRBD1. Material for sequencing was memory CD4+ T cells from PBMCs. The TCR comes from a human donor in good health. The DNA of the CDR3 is TGTGCCAGCTCGACAGGGGTGAACACTGAAGCTTTCTTT. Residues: CASSTGVNTEAFF.